Each of the 30 T cell receptor beta chains below was sequenced from the same sample in a study of CD8 T cells in ankylosing spondylitis. TCRdb passed the 5' RACE reads through MiXCR, listing each CDR3 protein once. Seen here are 330,000 or so distinct CDR3 sequences, roughly 8% observed once, and the top ten hold roughly 14%. The antigens of these receptors remain unknown. Study results and limitations: What appeared characteristic of ankylosing spondylitis blood was a TCR beta motif of under 10 highly homologous variants.

The material sequenced was blood, either unsorted or a sorted T cell fraction (not recorded which). Source of these receptors: a male donor with ankylosing spondylitis.

This clonotype was counted at least ten times. The chain has TRBV4-1 and TRBJ1-4, with D tentatively TRBD1 (5 bases). In germline, CDR1 is MGHRA, CDR2 YSYEKL. Trimming left V 5 bases short and J 3 bases short, with 13 bases between. The CDR3 has 15 residues. CDR3 nucleotides: TGCGCCAGCAGCACTCGACAGTTACCTAATGAAAAACTGTTTTTT. Its protein product is CASSTRQLPNEKLFF.

This chain links TRBV20-1 with TRBJ1-1, with D possibly TRBD1 on 5 matching bases. This CDR3 is built from 15 residues. V gave up 5 bases and J gave up 4 bases, with 20 bases separating them. CDR1 DFQATT and CDR2 SNEGSKA come from the germline V gene (reference sequence). The CDR3 region is CSALTGTWAFTEAFF. The CDR3 DNA reads as TGCAGTGCTTTAACCGGGACTTGGGCTTTCACTGAAGCTTTCTTT.

The rearrangement links TRBV27 to TRBJ2-3; no firm D call. Germline CDR1 MNHEY, CDR2 SMNVEV (reference sequence). The length of the CDR3 is 15 residues. With 3 bases removed from V and 9 bases from J, the gap between germline ends came to 19 bases. Written as DNA, the CDR3 is TGTGCCAGCAGTTTTAACCGGCAATACGGGTCGACGCAGTATTTT. Its translation: CASSFNRQYGSTQYF.

The chain uses TRBV6-5 and TRBJ2-4; D not resolved. The CDR3 is 17 residues long. Germline V CDR1 and CDR2: MNHEY, SVGAGI. V was shortened by 0 bases and J by 0 bases, with 12 bases between the two germline ends. The DNA for the CDR3 is TGTGCCAGCAGTTACTCGACGAGGAATCTAGCCAAAAACATTCAGTACTTC. Protein product: CASSYSTRNLAKNIQYF.

This clonotype showed up just a few times. The CDR3 loop reads CASSPGTGVNQPQHF. The CDR3, as DNA: TGCGCCAGCAGCCCCGGGACAGGGGTAAATCAGCCCCAGCATTTT. The chain links TRBV5-1 to TRBJ1-5; 10 nucleotides match TRBD1. The CDR3 length is 15 residues. With 4 bases clipped from V and 4 bases from J, the junction kept 5 bases outside the gene matches. The germline CDR1 and CDR2 sequences are SGHRS and YFSETQ.

The gene calls are TRBV3-1 and TRBJ2-7, with 13 nucleotides matching TRBD2. The CDR3 length is 17 residues. With 4 bases clipped from V and 6 bases from J, the junction kept 12 bases outside the gene matches. Germline CDR1 and CDR2: LGHDT and YNNKEL (reference sequence). CDR3 nucleotides: TGTGCCAGCAGCCGAGGACACTCAGGGACTAGCGGGATCGAGCAGTACTTC. Amino acids: CASSRGHSGTSGIEQYF.

The gene calls are TRBV12-3 or TRBV12-4 and TRBJ1-6, with TRBD1 matching 8 bases. V lost 0 bases, J lost 9 bases, and 7 bases stayed unmatched. CDR3 length equals 16 residues. CDR3 nucleotide sequence: TGTGCCAGCAGTTTAGCGCTACCAGGGGGCTTTTCACCCCTCCACTTT. It encodes CASSLALPGGFSPLHF.

A few counts support this clonotype. The chain joins TRBV12-3 or TRBV12-4 to TRBJ2-5; D possibly matches TRBD1 or TRBD2 (5 bases each). The CDR3 covers 13 residues. The V gene lost 9 bases and the J gene lost 3 bases, with 14 bases spanning the gap. As DNA, the CDR3 is TGTGCCAGTCGCAGGCAGGGAGAAGAGACCCAGTACTTC. Amino acids: CASRRQGEETQYF.

Ten or more counts support this clonotype. The chain carries TRBV7-2 and TRBJ2-5; 7 bases line up with TRBD1. The CDR3 loop spans 16 amino acids. CDR1 SGHTA and CDR2 FQGNSA come from the germline V gene. Unmatched junction bases numbered 15, after V lost 5 bases and J lost 6 bases. CDR3 coding DNA: TGTGCCAGCAGCACGCAAACAGGGGAGCCTGCGCAGACCCAGTACTTC. This gives the protein CASSTQTGEPAQTQYF.

This clonotype was detected a few times. The rearrangement joins TRBV2 to TRBJ2-3; D may be TRBD1 or TRBD2 (5 bases each). CDR1 and CDR2 from the germline V gene are SNHLY and FYNNEI. Trimming left V 6 bases short and J 1 base short, with 11 bases between. CDR3 size: 14 residues. As DNA, the CDR3 is TGTGCCAGCAGCGGGACCCCTCGCACAGATACGCAGTATTTT. Its translation: CASSGTPRTDTQYF.

This chain joins TRBV18 and TRBJ2-6, with TRBD2 matching 8 bases. This CDR3 is built from 17 residues. The J segment lost 2 bases and the V segment lost 4 bases, leaving 7 bases of the junction unmatched. CDR1 and CDR2 (germline): KGHSH, LQKENI. In DNA form, the CDR3 reads TGTGCCAGCTCACAGGCGGGAGGAGTGACTGGGGCCAACGTCCTGACTTTC. As protein: CASSQAGGVTGANVLTF.

There are a few counts of this clonotype. CDR3 in amino acids: CASSRPGLAGQRDTQYF. CDR3 nucleotides: TGTGCCAGCAGCAGGCCGGGACTAGCGGGCCAGCGGGATACGCAGTATTTT. V usage is TRBV5-6 and J usage is TRBJ2-3; 12 nucleotides line up with TRBD2. Germline V gives CDR1 SGHDT, CDR2 YYEEEE. Trimming removed 4 bases from V and 6 bases from J; junction bases left unmatched: 12. This CDR3 spans 17 amino acids.

This clonotype was recorded at least ten times. The chain is built from TRBV28 and TRBJ2-1, with TRBD2 identical over 11 bases. The CDR3 runs to 15 residues. CDR1 is MDHEN and CDR2 is SYDVKM in the germline V gene. With 5 bases clipped from V and 4 bases from J, the junction kept 4 bases outside the gene matches. CDR3 region: CASSPTSGGYNEQFF. The CDR3 nucleotides are TGTGCCAGCAGTCCTACTAGCGGGGGTTACAATGAGCAGTTCTTC.

This clonotype was recorded a few times. The rearrangement joins TRBV7-3 to TRBJ2-1, with TRBD2 as a possible D gene (6 bases). Trimming stripped 3 bases from V and 9 bases from J, with 12 bases between. The CDR3 loop spans 13 amino acids. Germline loops: CDR1 SGHTA, CDR2 FQGTGA. The chain's CDR3 is CASSFHRGIEQFF. The CDR3 DNA reads TGTGCCAGCAGCTTCCACCGGGGGATTGAGCAGTTCTTC.

This clonotype appeared many times. The genes are TRBV27 and TRBJ2-7, with 10 bases lining up with TRBD2. The CDR3 is 14 amino acids. The V and J ends lost 3 bases and 5 bases, in that order; junction bases with no gene match: 4. Germline V CDR1 and CDR2: MNHEY, SMNVEV (reference sequence). The CDR3, as DNA: TGTGCCAGCAGTTTTACCCTAGCGGGAGACGAGCAGTACTTC. Its translation: CASSFTLAGDEQYF.

As regards this clonotype: At one end the junction does not follow the germline gene, possibly because of a read error. The rearrangement links TRBV19 to TRBJ1-1; tentative D call: TRBD1 (5 bases). The germline V gene encodes CDR1 LNHDA and CDR2 SQIVND (reference sequence). The CDR3 spans 16 residues. The CDR3 DNA reads as TGTGCCAGTAGTATAACCCGAGGGGTGGGGAACACCGAAGCTTTCTTT. Translating it yields CASSITRGVGNTEAFF.

The chain is built from TRBV7-9 and TRBJ1-1; possibly TRBD1 for D (5 bases). This CDR3 is built from 16 residues. V was clipped by 4 bases and J by 0 bases, with 15 bases between them. Germline V gene lookup returns CDR1 SEHNR and CDR2 FQNEAQ (reference sequence). The chain's CDR3 is CASSSLTGAMNTEAFF. The CDR3 region has the DNA TGTGCCAGCAGCTCCCTAACAGGAGCTATGAACACTGAAGCTTTCTTT.

The chain has TRBV20-1 and TRBJ1-1, with 7 positions matching TRBD1. Germline values: CDR1 DFQATT, CDR2 SNEGSKA (reference sequence). Germline trimming cut 6 bases from V and 0 bases from J; bases unmatched to any gene: 4. This CDR3 has 13 residues. CDR3: CSALTGLNTEAFF. DNA for the CDR3: TGCAGTGCCCTGACAGGGTTGAACACTGAAGCTTTCTTT.

The J gene is TRBJ1-2, the V gene TRBV3-1; no definite D call. The length of the CDR3 is 14 residues. The germline CDR1 and CDR2 sequences are LGHDT and YNNKEL (reference sequence). V was pared by 0 bases and J by 8 bases, with 13 bases between. The CDR3 loop is CASSQEGSPRGYTF. CDR3 DNA sequence: TGTGCCAGCAGCCAAGAAGGCTCCCCGAGAGGCTACACCTTC.

This clonotype occurred a few times. The chain uses TRBV29-1 and TRBJ1-2, with 8 bases aligning to TRBD1. The CDR3 covers 13 residues. The germline CDR1 and CDR2 sequences are SQVTM and ANQGSEA. The V gene end was trimmed by 7 bases and the J gene end by 8 bases; junction bases not matched to a gene: 12. CDR3 sequence (DNA): TGCAGCGGGGACTCGGACAGGGTAGGAGGCTACACCTTC. The encoded protein is CSGDSDRVGGYTF.

This clonotype showed up just a few times. The V and J genes are TRBV10-3 and TRBJ2-1; no reliable D call. The germline V and J ends were trimmed by 3 bases and 7 bases, with 7 bases remaining between them. The CDR3 is 12 amino acids. The V gene's germline CDR1 is ENHRY and CDR2 SYGVKD. DNA of the CDR3: TGTGCCATCAGTGATGGTGGTAATGAGCAGTTCTTC. It codes for CAISDGGNEQFF.

This clonotype was seen only a few times. This rearrangement joins TRBV4-1 to TRBJ1-1, with 7 bases matching TRBD1. CDR1 is MGHRA and CDR2 is YSYEKL in the germline V gene. The CDR3 has 15 residues. V shed 3 bases, J shed 1 base, and the junction held 5 bases outside the gene matches. The CDR3 region has the DNA TGCGCCAGCAGCCAGGTGGGACAGACGAACACTGAAGCTTTCTTT. Amino acids: CASSQVGQTNTEAFF.

There are a few counts of this clonotype. The rearrangement joins TRBV20-1 to TRBJ2-5, with a possible D match to TRBD2 (5 bases). V was shortened by 6 bases and J by 1 base, with 9 bases between the two germline ends. Germline loops: CDR1 DFQATT, CDR2 SNEGSKA (reference sequence). CDR3 length equals 12 residues. The CDR3 DNA reads TGCAGTGCCATACTAGTCCAAGAGACCCAGTACTTC. Protein sequence: CSAILVQETQYF.

This clonotype was detected ten times or more. The genes are TRBV12-3 or TRBV12-4 and TRBJ2-1; D is unclear. The CDR3 length is 16 residues. The V and J ends lost 7 bases and 3 bases respectively, with 19 bases between them. Written as DNA, the CDR3 is TGTGCCAGCACCGCCGCGATTCTGGGTAGCTACAATGAGCAGTTCTTC. As protein: CASTAAILGSYNEQFF.

This clonotype has just a few counts. This chain joins TRBV7-2 and TRBJ2-7; TRBD2 matches at 7 bases. This CDR3 spans 15 amino acids. The V and J ends lost 5 bases and 7 bases, in that order; junction bases with no gene match: 14. Germline V CDR1 and CDR2: SGHTA, FQGNSA. The CDR3, as DNA: TGTGCCAGCAGCCCCGCGGGGAGGGAGTTTGGTGAGCAGTACTTC. Protein: CASSPAGREFGEQYF.

This clonotype was seen only a few times. The V and J genes are TRBV25-1 and TRBJ1-1; no reliable D call. The ends were cut back, 6 bases at V and 6 bases at J, with 11 bases in the middle. The CDR3 length is 12 residues. Germline V CDR1 and CDR2: MGHDK, SYGVNS. The CDR3 coding sequence is TGTGCCAGCAGGAAGGGTATTGCTGAAGCTTTCTTT. This translates into CASRKGIAEAFF.

Ten or more counts support this clonotype. The rearrangement links TRBV4-1 to TRBJ2-1; the D gene is possibly TRBD2 (6 bases). CDR3 length: 16 amino acids. Germline values: CDR1 MGHRA, CDR2 YSYEKL. The V gene lost 1 base and the J gene lost 3 bases, with 13 bases spanning the gap. CDR3 residues: CASSQGPGVNYNEQFF. In DNA form, the CDR3 reads TGCGCCAGCAGCCAAGGCCCGGGGGTTAACTACAATGAGCAGTTCTTC.

This clonotype was seen a few times. This rearrangement joins TRBV25-1 to TRBJ2-1; 8 bases agree with TRBD1. The CDR3 has 14 amino acids. In germline, CDR1 is MGHDK, CDR2 SYGVNS. V trimming: 2 bases; J trimming: 6 bases; junction bases outside the gene matches: 3. The CDR3 here is CASSEPGQVNEQFF. The DNA of the CDR3 is TGTGCCAGCAGTGAACCGGGACAGGTCAATGAGCAGTTCTTC. The full variable domain, in which reference TRBV25-1 and TRBJ2-1 provide the parts outside the CDR3, is EADIYQTPRYLVIGTGKKITLECSQTMGHDKMYWYQQDPGMELHLIHYSYGVNSTEKGDLSSESTVSRIRTEHFPLTLESARPSHTSQYLCASSEPGQVNEQFFGPGTRLTVL.

The rearrangement links TRBV5-1 to TRBJ2-1; TRBD2 aligns across 11 bases. The junction had 11 bases not matched to a gene; V was cut back by 3 bases and J by 9 bases. The CDR3 is 16 amino acids. Germline CDR1 and CDR2: SGHRS and YFSETQ. This chain's CDR3 is CASSSIAGGPWSEQFF. CDR3 nucleotides: TGCGCCAGCAGCTCTATAGCGGGAGGGCCTTGGAGTGAGCAGTTCTTC. Based on the CDR3 plus reference TRBV5-1 and TRBJ2-1, the full variable domain is KAGVTQTPRYLIKTRGQQVTLSCSPISGHRSVSWYQQTPGQGLQFLFEYFSETQRNKGNFPGRFSGRQFSNSRSEMNVSTLELGDSALYLCASSSIAGGPWSEQFFGPGTRLTVL.

This clonotype was seen many times. The gene calls are TRBV20-1 and TRBJ2-7, with unresolved D. The CDR3 is made up of 11 amino acids. CDR1 DFQATT and CDR2 SNEGSKA come from the germline V gene (reference sequence). Trimming removed 6 bases from V and 3 bases from J, with 9 bases in between. The CDR3 DNA sequence: TGCAGTGCCAAACTACTCTACGAGCAGTACTTC. Protein product: CSAKLLYEQYF.